Presented here are 31 T cell receptor beta chains from one specimen sequenced in a study of shared clonotypes between healthy human individuals. Data came from immunoSEQ multiplex PCR; TCRdb stores just in-frame clones and leaves some out. The table records around 2.5 million clones, 93% of them present only once. The sequenced material came from naive CD4+ T cells from PBMCs. The subset denotes: CD45RA+ positively selected. Receptor source: a man younger than 35 in good health. Some clones in this sample may be carry-over from other donors' samples.

The chain has TRBV6-5 and TRBJ1-6; no firm D call. Germline V gene data show CDR1 as MNHEY and CDR2 as SVGAGI. Trimming shortened V by 7 bases and J by 7 bases, and 11 bases separated the two germline ends. The CDR3 runs 13 residues. The CDR3 spells CASKPGYNSPLHF. In DNA, the CDR3 is TGTGCCAGCAAGCCGGGCTACAATTCACCCCTCCACTTT.

The chain couples TRBV6-5 to TRBJ1-2; 10 nucleotides line up with TRBD1. V dropped 2 bases and J dropped 3; count of bases not matched to a gene: 3. From germline, CDR1 is MNHEY and CDR2 SVGAGI. The CDR3 runs to 15 residues. CDR3 sequence (DNA): TGTGCCAGCAGTTACCACGGACAGGGGGACTATGGCTACACCTTC. The encoded protein is CASSYHGQGDYGYTF.

The sample holds one count of this clone. The chain recombines TRBV15 with TRBJ2-2; 7 positions agree with TRBD1. This CDR3 region has 17 residues. V lost 0 bases, J lost 0 bases, and 4 bases stayed unmatched. CDR1 is LNHNV and CDR2 is YYDKDF in the germline V gene (reference sequence). In nucleotides, the CDR3 is TGTGCCACCAGCAGAGATCTCGGACAGGCGAACACCGGGGAGCTGTTTTTT. This codes for CATSRDLGQANTGELFF.

This chain connects TRBV5-6 to TRBJ2-3, with 9 bases fitting TRBD2. The CDR3 spans 15 residues. The junction had 10 bases not matched to a gene; V was cut back by 3 bases and J by 8 bases. In germline, CDR1 is SGHDT, CDR2 YYEEEE. The CDR3 loop reads CASSYLSGSKGTQYF. The CDR3 DNA reads TGTGCCAGCAGCTACCTTAGCGGGAGTAAGGGTACGCAGTATTTT.

The rearrangement joins TRBV27 to TRBJ1-1; tentative D call: TRBD1 (5 bases). The CDR3 is made up of 13 amino acids. CDR1 and CDR2 from the germline V gene are MNHEY and SMNVEV (reference sequence). The ends were cut back, 4 bases at V and 7 bases at J, with 13 bases in the middle. This CDR3 reads CASSSRDRVEAFF. CDR3 nucleotides: TGTGCCAGCAGTTCTCGGGACCGTGTTGAAGCTTTCTTT.

The V and J genes are TRBV9 and TRBJ2-3; D is undetermined. Looked up from germline, CDR1 is SGDLS and CDR2 is YYNGEE. V was trimmed by 0 bases and J by 4 bases, leaving 15 bases between them. The CDR3 loop spans 16 amino acids. CDR3 amino acids: CASSVGYSGGADTQYF. Here the CDR3 DNA reads TGTGCCAGCAGCGTAGGGTATAGTGGTGGGGCAGATACGCAGTATTTT.

This clone was recorded only once. This chain links TRBV2 with TRBJ1-2; D ambiguous. Germline CDR1 SNHLY, CDR2 FYNNEI. CDR3 length: 13 amino acids. Trimming left V 6 bases short and J 1 base short, with 9 bases between. The CDR3 loop is CASRLGHNYGYTF. The CDR3 bases are TGTGCCAGCAGGTTGGGTCATAACTATGGCTACACCTTC. Together with reference TRBV2 and TRBJ1-2, the CDR3 gives the full variable domain: EPEVTQTPSHQVTQMGQEVILRCVPISNHLYFYWYRQILGQKVEFLVSFYNNEISEKSEIFDDQFSVERPDGSNFTLKIRSTKLEDSAMYFCASRLGHNYGYTFGSGTRLTVV.

The CDR3: CASSPMGQGTNEKLFF. As DNA, the CDR3 is TGTGCCAGCAGCCCGATGGGACAGGGGACTAATGAAAAACTGTTTTTT. The V call is TRBV5-6, the J call TRBJ1-4; 10 bases align to TRBD1. Germline V gene sequence: CDR1 SGHDT, CDR2 YYEEEE. The trim removed 4 bases at V and 2 bases at J, leaving 5 bases unmatched. The length of the CDR3 is 16 residues.

This clone has more than one count but fewer than ten. The chain links TRBV7-9 to TRBJ1-1; D possibly corresponds to TRBD1 (5 bases). CDR3 length: 15 residues. Germline CDR1 is SEHNR and CDR2 is FQNEAQ (reference sequence). V was cut by 5 bases and J by 2 bases, with 15 bases left in between. CDR3 bases: TGTGCCAGCAGCGCCCCCAAAGACAGAAACACTGAAGCTTTCTTT. It specifies CASSAPKDRNTEAFF.

The CDR3 region is CASSPGTGFSGNTIYF. In DNA, the CDR3 is TGTGCCAGCAGTCCCGGGACAGGCTTCTCTGGAAACACCATATATTTT. The chain has TRBV28 and TRBJ1-3; 8 nucleotides line up with TRBD1. V shed 5 bases, J shed 0 bases, and the junction held 6 bases outside the gene matches. Germline CDR1 is MDHEN and CDR2 is SYDVKM. The CDR3 covers 16 residues.

The chain employs TRBV5-1 and TRBJ2-2; TRBD1 is a possible D gene (5 bases). With 2 bases removed from V and 3 bases from J, the gap between germline ends came to 14 bases. Germline assignment: CDR1 SGHRS and CDR2 YFSETQ. The CDR3 runs 16 residues. CDR3 sequence (DNA): TGCGCCAGCAGCTTACGACAGCAGGATTACACCGGGGAGCTGTTTTTT. Encoded protein: CASSLRQQDYTGELFF. Complete variable domain (other parts from reference TRBV5-1 and TRBJ2-2): KAGVTQTPRYLIKTRGQQVTLSCSPISGHRSVSWYQQTPGQGLQFLFEYFSETQRNKGNFPGRFSGRQFSNSRSEMNVSTLELGDSALYLCASSLRQQDYTGELFFGEGSRLTVL.

The J gene is TRBJ2-1, the V gene TRBV4-2, with 14 nucleotides matching TRBD2. The CDR3 covers 16 residues. Looked up from germline, CDR1 is LGHNA and CDR2 is YNFKEQ. Trimming took 3 bases from V and 15 from J; bases not matched to a gene: 13. CDR3 region: CASSQAGTSGSLYRFF. Written as DNA, the CDR3 is TGTGCCAGCAGCCAGGCCGGGACTAGCGGGAGTCTTTATCGGTTCTTC.

The chain carries TRBV28 and TRBJ1-1; D remains ambiguous. CDR3 length: 11 residues. Germline V lookup: CDR1 MDHEN, CDR2 SYDVKM. Trimming removed 7 bases from V and 7 bases from J, with 10 bases in between. CDR3 sequence reads: CASTGSYEAFF. In nucleotides, the CDR3 is TGTGCCAGCACGGGCAGTTATGAAGCTTTCTTT.

The genes are TRBV18 and TRBJ2-7; perhaps TRBD2 as D (6 bases). The CDR3 is made up of 16 amino acids. Germline loops: CDR1 KGHSH, CDR2 LQKENI. Trimming removed 1 base at V and 0 bases at J, with 13 bases between. For the CDR3, the DNA is TGTGCCAGCTCACCACTGGCGGGACCAAGCTCCTACGAGCAGTACTTC. It specifies CASSPLAGPSSYEQYF.

As regards this clone: Other nucleotide sequences in the sample specify the same CDR3. This chain connects TRBV6-1 to TRBJ2-6; tentatively, D is TRBD1 or TRBD2 (5 bases each). The CDR3 is 13 amino acids. With 8 bases removed from V and 1 base from J, the gap between germline ends came to 6 bases. Per germline, CDR1 MNHNS and CDR2 SASEGT. The CDR3: CASGGSGANVLTF. In DNA form, the CDR3 reads TGTGCCAGCGGGGGATCTGGGGCCAACGTCCTGACTTTC.

This clone was found once. CDR3: CSVGTSGSQNEQFF. The DNA for the CDR3 is TGCAGCGTCGGGACTAGCGGGAGCCAAAATGAGCAGTTCTTC. The chain carries TRBV29-1 and TRBJ2-1; 14 bases match TRBD2. V lost 6 bases and J lost 7; bases outside the gene matches: 5. Per germline, CDR1 SQVTM and CDR2 ANQGSEA. The CDR3 has 14 residues.

The V call is TRBV30, the J call TRBJ1-2; tentative D call: TRBD1 (5 bases). V was pared by 8 bases and J by 2 bases, with 12 bases between. Germline V gives CDR1 GTSNPN, CDR2 SVGIG (reference sequence). This CDR3 comprises 12 residues. The CDR3 DNA reads as TGTGCCCTTGGGGGGTCAAACTATGGCTACACCTTC. It encodes CALGGSNYGYTF. The whole variable domain, remainder taken from reference TRBV30 and TRBJ1-2, is SQTIHQWPATLVQPVGSPLSLECTVEGTSNPNLYWYRQAAGRGLQLLFYSVGIGQISSEVPQNLSASRPQDRQFILSSKKLLLSDSGFYLCALGGSNYGYTFGSGTRLTVV.

The CDR3 reads CASSRTGTGKEKLFF. The CDR3 DNA follows: TGTGCCAGCAGCCGAACCGGGACAGGGAAGGAAAAACTGTTTTTT. This chain connects TRBV5-4 to TRBJ1-4; 9 positions match TRBD1. CDR3 size: 15 residues. The V gene end was trimmed by 4 bases and the J gene end by 8 bases; junction bases not matched to a gene: 9. CDR1 is SGHNT and CDR2 is YYREEE in the germline V gene (reference sequence).

CDR3 DNA sequence: TGTGCCAGCAGCGCGGCAGGGGTTGGTCAGCCCCAGCATTTT. Protein product: CASSAAGVGQPQHF. The chain has TRBV9 and TRBJ1-5, with D perhaps TRBD1 (6 bases). V dropped 3 bases and J dropped 6 bases, with 13 bases sitting between them. Germline CDR1 and CDR2: SGDLS and YYNGEE. The length of the CDR3 is 14 residues.

CDR3 residues: CASSLGLAANTGELFF. CDR3 sequence (DNA): TGTGCCAGCAGCTTGGGACTAGCGGCCAACACCGGGGAGCTGTTTTTT. V usage is TRBV5-6 and J usage is TRBJ2-2; 9 bases agree with TRBD2. V lost 0 bases and J lost 2; bases outside the gene matches: 2. The CDR3 is made up of 16 amino acids. Germline V gene sequence: CDR1 SGHDT, CDR2 YYEEEE.

The chain employs TRBV4-2 and TRBJ2-1; 7 positions match TRBD2. Germline V CDR1 and CDR2: LGHNA, YNFKEQ. The CDR3 spans 18 residues. Trimming took 0 bases from V and 1 from J; bases not matched to a gene: 9. The CDR3 sequence: CASSQDPRGSGSYNEQFF. The CDR3 DNA reads as TGTGCCAGCAGCCAAGATCCCCGCGGGAGTGGGTCCTACAATGAGCAGTTCTTC.

This clone appeared a single time. In DNA, the CDR3 is TGTGCCAGCAGTCCCTATCCCGGGAGTGAAAAACTGTTTTTT. The encoded protein is CASSPYPGSEKLFF. J is TRBJ1-4 and V is TRBV27, with D unresolved. CDR1 is MNHEY, CDR2 SMNVEV, per germline (reference sequence). This CDR3 region has 14 residues. Deletions cut 5 bases from V and 7 bases from J, with 14 bases between.

The V and J genes are TRBV14 and TRBJ2-7, with D unresolved. The germline V gene has CDR1 SGHDN and CDR2 FVKESK. Trimming stripped 0 bases from V and 3 bases from J, with 9 bases between. CDR3 length equals 14 residues. CDR3 residues: CASSQESGFYEQYF. CDR3 nucleotides: TGTGCCAGCAGCCAAGAATCGGGCTTCTACGAGCAGTACTTC.

The chain couples TRBV18 to TRBJ2-7, with 11 positions matching TRBD1. Germline V gene lookup returns CDR1 KGHSH and CDR2 LQKENI. The CDR3 extends over 15 amino acids. The V segment lost 6 bases and the J segment 6 bases; nucleotides outside the gene matches: 10. The CDR3 is CASSGAGTGGFEQYF. Written as DNA, the CDR3 is TGTGCCAGCTCGGGGGCCGGGACAGGGGGTTTCGAGCAGTACTTC.

The rearrangement links TRBV19 to TRBJ2-6, with D uncertain. The germline V gene encodes CDR1 LNHDA and CDR2 SQIVND (reference sequence). The CDR3 covers 16 residues. The germline V and J ends were trimmed by 10 bases and 0 bases, with 16 bases remaining between them. For the CDR3, the DNA is TGTGCCACGTACGGCGATTTACTCTCTGGGGCCAACGTCCTGACTTTC. Protein sequence: CATYGDLLSGANVLTF.

The V gene is TRBV9, the J gene TRBJ2-5; D is unresolved. Trimming stripped 4 bases from V and 3 bases from J, with 10 bases between. CDR1 and CDR2 from the germline V gene are SGDLS and YYNGEE. The CDR3 runs to 13 residues. The CDR3 DNA follows: TGTGCCAGCAGCCAGATAAATGAAGAGACCCAGTACTTC. It codes for CASSQINEETQYF. The entire variable domain, with the rest obtained from reference TRBV9 and TRBJ2-5, is as follows: DSGVTQTPKHLITATGQRVTLRCSPRSGDLSVYWYQQSLDQGLQFLIQYYNGEERAKGNILERFSAQQFPDLHSELNLSSLELGDSALYFCASSQINEETQYFGPGTRLLVL.

Worth noting for this clone: The same CDR3 also results from other DNA sequences found in this sample. The chain recombines TRBV18 with TRBJ2-5; 8 nucleotides agree with TRBD1. The CDR3 totals 14 residues. Germline V gene sequence: CDR1 KGHSH, CDR2 LQKENI. V lost 6 bases, J lost 1 base, and 4 bases stayed unmatched. The CDR3 region is CASSPGTGQETQYF. In DNA, the CDR3 is TGTGCCAGCTCCCCCGGGACAGGCCAAGAGACCCAGTACTTC.

This rearrangement joins TRBV25-1 to TRBJ2-3; 10 nucleotides match TRBD2. Germline V CDR1 and CDR2: MGHDK, SYGVNS. J gave up 4 bases and V 10 bases, and 5 bases lay outside the gene matches. The CDR3 is 13 amino acids. DNA of the CDR3: TGTGCCACCCAAGCGGGAGGGTCAGATACGCAGTATTTT. Its translation: CATQAGGSDTQYF.

This clone appeared a single time. The chain links TRBV11-1 to TRBJ1-1, with D tentatively TRBD1 (5 bases). CDR3 length equals 15 residues. Germline V gives CDR1 SGHAT, CDR2 FQDESV (reference sequence). V shed 5 bases and J shed 4 bases, with 17 bases lying between them. The CDR3, as DNA: TGTGCCAGCAGCCGCCTCCGGGGTGGGGGCACTGAAGCTTTCTTT. It yields the protein CASSRLRGGGTEAFF.

This sequence joins TRBV5-1 and TRBJ1-2, with 9 positions matching TRBD1. There are 13 residues in the CDR3. The V and J ends lost 4 bases and 8 bases, in that order; junction bases with no gene match: 6. Germline assignment: CDR1 SGHRS and CDR2 YFSETQ. The chain's CDR3 is CASSMDRGYGYTF. Written as DNA, the CDR3 is TGCGCCAGCAGCATGGACAGGGGTTACGGCTACACCTTC.

The V and J genes are TRBV4-1 and TRBJ2-1; 10 bases are shared with TRBD2. This CDR3 has 16 amino acids. From germline, CDR1 is MGHRA and CDR2 YSYEKL. V trimming: 3 bases; J trimming: 2 bases; junction bases outside the gene matches: 4. CDR3 DNA: TGCGCCAGCAGCCACACTAGCGGGATTGCCTACAATGAGCAGTTCTTC. Protein sequence: CASSHTSGIAYNEQFF.